This passage covers 10 T cell receptor beta chains from one sample sequenced in a study of cytomegalovirus exposure and HLA in healthy donors. The protocol was immunoSEQ multiplex PCR, while the TCRdb copy is restricted to in-frame clones and leaves out a portion. The table lists roughly 100,000 clones, around 85% of them singletons. Material for sequencing was PBMCs. The receptors stem from a man younger than 35 in good health and CMV-seropositive.

CDR3 nucleotide sequence: TGTGCCAGCAACCTAGATCGAACAGATACGCAGTATTTT. Its protein is CASNLDRTDTQYF. This chain uses TRBV2 with TRBJ2-3, with D hard to call. The V gene lost 7 bases and the J gene lost 3 bases, with 11 bases spanning the gap. The CDR3 is made up of 13 amino acids. CDR1 SNHLY and CDR2 FYNNEI come from the germline V gene.

The rearrangement links TRBV11-3 to TRBJ2-3, with D possibly TRBD2 on 6 matching bases. The V gene's germline CDR1 is SGHNT and CDR2 YENEEA. The V gene lost 0 bases and the J gene lost 2 bases, with 9 bases spanning the gap. There are 15 residues in the CDR3. The CDR3 spells CASSLETRPTDTQYF. CDR3 bases: TGTGCCAGCAGCTTAGAGACTAGACCCACAGATACGCAGTATTTT.

The genes are TRBV14 and TRBJ1-2, with a weak D call TRBD1 (6 bases). Germline CDR1 is SGHDN and CDR2 is FVKESK. The V end lost 0 bases, the J end lost 4 bases, and 12 bases lay between the germline ends. This CDR3 is built from 15 residues. CDR3 nucleotide sequence: TGTGCCAGCAGCCAAGATCATACAGGGCGCTATGGCTACACCTTC. Encoded protein: CASSQDHTGRYGYTF.

The CDR3 spells CASSLRASLLYNEQFF. CDR3 bases: TGTGCCAGCAGCTTAAGGGCTAGCCTTCTTTACAATGAGCAGTTCTTC. The chain links TRBV7-9 to TRBJ2-1, with D possibly TRBD2 on 5 matching bases. The CDR3 loop spans 16 amino acids. Deletions cut 2 bases from V and 4 bases from J, with 15 bases between. Germline V gives CDR1 SEHNR, CDR2 FQNEAQ (reference sequence). Full variable domain (outside the CDR3, taken from reference TRBV7-9 and TRBJ2-1): DTGVSQNPRHKITKRGQNVTFRCDPISEHNRLYWYRQTLGQGPEFLTYFQNEAQLEKSRLLSDRFSAERPKGSFSTLEIQRTEQGDSAMYLCASSLRASLLYNEQFFGPGTRLTVL.

The CDR3 protein is CASSLVSGRAPNEQFF. In DNA form, the CDR3 reads TGTGCCAGCAGTTTAGTAAGCGGGAGGGCCCCTAATGAGCAGTTCTTC. The V gene is TRBV28, the J gene TRBJ2-1; 10 bases align to TRBD2. This CDR3 has 16 amino acids. Germline CDR1 is MDHEN and CDR2 is SYDVKM. The V gene end was trimmed by 2 bases and the J gene end by 7 bases; junction bases not matched to a gene: 8.

V gene TRBV5-1 combines with J gene TRBJ2-7; D remains ambiguous. There are 16 residues in the CDR3. Per germline, CDR1 SGHRS and CDR2 YFSETQ. Between the trimmed V and J ends, which lost 4 bases and 0 bases, there was a span of 17 bases. The CDR3 DNA is TGCGCCAGCAGCCCGTTCATCCGTCCTAGCTCCTACGAGCAGTACTTC. This codes for CASSPFIRPSSYEQYF. The full variable domain, in which reference TRBV5-1 and TRBJ2-7 provide the parts outside the CDR3, is KAGVTQTPRYLIKTRGQQVTLSCSPISGHRSVSWYQQTPGQGLQFLFEYFSETQRNKGNFPGRFSGRQFSNSRSEMNVSTLELGDSALYLCASSPFIRPSSYEQYFGPGTRLTVT.

This clone has only a few counts. This rearrangement joins TRBV5-1 to TRBJ1-5, with a weak D call TRBD1 (6 bases). The V and J ends lost 4 bases and 7 bases respectively, with 12 bases between them. Germline V CDR1 and CDR2: SGHRS, YFSETQ. There are 13 residues in the CDR3. The CDR3 DNA reads TGCGCCAGCAGCGGGGGCAGGGGACAGCCCCAGCATTTT. This sequence encodes CASSGGRGQPQHF.

The chain is built from TRBV7-8 and TRBJ2-1, with 9 bases matching TRBD2. The CDR3 spans 16 residues. Germline loops: CDR1 SGHVS, CDR2 FQNEAQ. Unmatched junction bases numbered 5, after V lost 2 bases and J lost 3 bases. In DNA form, the CDR3 reads TGTGCCAGCAGCTTACTCCCTAGCGGGAACTACAATGAGCAGTTCTTC. This translates into CASSLLPSGNYNEQFF.

This chain joins TRBV7-9 and TRBJ2-1, with a weak D call TRBD2 (6 bases). CDR1 and CDR2 from the germline V gene are SEHNR and FQNEAQ (reference sequence). Trimming took 8 bases from V and 3 from J, leaving 14 bases between them. The CDR3 is 14 amino acids. In DNA form, the CDR3 reads TGTGCCAGCCTACGGGAGATAGGCTACAATGAGCAGTTCTTC. Its protein is CASLREIGYNEQFF.

J is TRBJ2-1 and V is TRBV5-4; the match to TRBD2 covers 14 bases. CDR1 and CDR2 from the germline V gene are SGHNT and YYREEE (reference sequence). V lost 4 bases to trimming and J lost 7 bases; unmatched junction nucleotides: 4. The CDR3 covers 15 residues. CDR3 in amino acids: CASSLGTSGRNEQFF. For the CDR3, the DNA is TGTGCCAGCAGCCTCGGGACTAGCGGGAGAAATGAGCAGTTCTTC. The variable domain in full, completed from reference TRBV5-4 and TRBJ2-1, reads ETGVTQSPTHLIKTRGQQVTLRCSSQSGHNTVSWYQQALGQGPQFIFQYYREEENGRGNFPPRFSGLQFPNYSSELNVNALELDDSALYLCASSLGTSGRNEQFFGPGTRLTVL.